This is a list of T cell receptor beta chains from one sample in a study of blood T cells in healthy people across ages. TCRdb used MiXCR to reprocess the 5' RACE reads, holding one entry per CDR3 protein. The sample has 450,000 to 700,000 distinct CDR3 sequences, 27% seen once. The specimen was blood. The receptors stem from a woman between 65 and 79 years old in good health. The CDR3 runs from the conserved cysteine through the conserved F or W. Each record gives: CDR3 length, J gene, clone size, V gene, D gene, CDR3 protein, CDR3 DNA. The D gene is left open where the match is weak. Clone size is given for some rows only: seen once, a few or many times, or a class if the clone is expanded.

len: 13; j_gene: TRBJ1-6; abundance: few; v_gene: TRBV12-3/TRBV12-4; d_gene: .; CDR3aa: CASSLQTESPLHF; CDR3nt: TGTGCCAGCAGTTTACAGACTGAATCACCCCTCCACTTT
len: 16; j_gene: TRBJ2-3; abundance: .; v_gene: TRBV20-1; d_gene: TRBD2; CDR3aa: CSARGLSRGVGDTQYF; CDR3nt: TGCAGTGCTAGAGGTCTTTCACGGGGGGTAGGAGATACGCAGTATTTT
len: 16; j_gene: TRBJ2-7; abundance: .; v_gene: TRBV18; d_gene: .; CDR3aa: CASSFAMDSSSYEQYF; CDR3nt: TGTGCCAGCTCATTTGCTATGGACTCGAGCTCCTACGAGCAGTACTTC
len: 17; j_gene: TRBJ2-5; abundance: few; v_gene: TRBV21-1; d_gene: .; CDR3aa: CASSKLGGRTNQETQYF; CDR3nt: TGTGCCAGCAGCAAATTGGGGGGTCGGACTAACCAAGAGACCCAGTACTTC
len: 13; j_gene: TRBJ2-3; abundance: .; v_gene: TRBV29-1; d_gene: .; CDR3aa: CSLGKPPTDTQYF; CDR3nt: TGCAGCCTAGGGAAGCCACCCACAGATACGCAGTATTTT
len: 15; j_gene: TRBJ1-5; abundance: .; v_gene: TRBV30; d_gene: TRBD1; CDR3aa: CAWSIGTGGFQPQHF; CDR3nt: TGTGCCTGGAGTATTGGGACAGGGGGATTTCAGCCCCAGCATTTT
len: 15; j_gene: TRBJ1-1; abundance: .; v_gene: TRBV30; d_gene: .; CDR3aa: CAWRTPGLREVEAFF; CDR3nt: TGTGCCTGGAGGACCCCCGGGCTCCGGGAGGTTGAAGCTTTCTTT
len: 15; j_gene: TRBJ2-2; abundance: few; v_gene: TRBV7-2; d_gene: TRBD2; CDR3aa: CASSLRSGGSGELFF; CDR3nt: TGTGCCAGCAGCTTGCGTAGCGGGGGATCCGGGGAGCTGTTTTTT
len: 14; j_gene: TRBJ1-2; abundance: few; v_gene: TRBV18; d_gene: TRBD1; CDR3aa: CASSPQGARYGYTF; CDR3nt: TGTGCCAGCTCACCACAGGGGGCCAGATATGGCTACACCTTC
len: 15; j_gene: TRBJ2-5; abundance: .; v_gene: TRBV12-3/TRBV12-4; d_gene: .; CDR3aa: CASKPGSPYQETQYF; CDR3nt: TGTGCCAGCAAACCGGGAAGCCCGTACCAAGAGACCCAGTACTTC
len: 13; j_gene: TRBJ1-1; abundance: few; v_gene: TRBV27; d_gene: .; CDR3aa: CASSSLDRREAFF; CDR3nt: TGTGCCAGCAGTTCTCTCGACAGGCGGGAAGCTTTCTTT
len: 12; j_gene: TRBJ1-1; abundance: .; v_gene: TRBV6-2/TRBV6-3; d_gene: .; CDR3aa: CASSDSRIMAFF; CDR3nt: TGTGCCAGCAGTGACTCACGGATAATGGCTTTCTTT
len: 16; j_gene: TRBJ1-2; abundance: .; v_gene: TRBV7-2; d_gene: TRBD1; CDR3aa: CASSLGQGNSNYGYTF; CDR3nt: TGTGCCAGCAGCTTGGGACAGGGTAATTCTAACTATGGCTACACCTTC